This passage covers 27 T cell receptor beta chains from one sample sequenced in a study of circulating CD8 cells and anti-PD-1 response in melanoma. The QIAseq Immune Repertoire TCR panel built the libraries from roughly 15 ng of total RNA. TCRdb redid the calling of the reads with MiXCR, one entry per CDR3 protein. The data show 200 to 250 distinct CDR3 sequences, with 19% seen just once and about a third held by the top ten. Sorting of live CD3+CD8+TCRalphabeta+ cells by PD-1 and/or TIGIT gave four subsets. The sequences come from CD8+ T cells from PBMCs, collected at baseline or after one month of anti-PD-1 therapy (not recorded which). The receptors derive from a human donor with melanoma.

This clonotype is labeled as medium-sized. The CDR3 sequence is CASSHGRYSTENEKLFF. CDR3 nucleotides: TGTGCCAGCAGCCATGGTAGATACAGCACAGAAAATGAAAAACTGTTTTTT. This chain links TRBV7-2 with TRBJ1-4; unclear D gene. This CDR3 comprises 17 residues. Germline values: CDR1 SGHTA, CDR2 FQGNSA. V dropped 5 bases and J dropped 5 bases, with 21 bases sitting between them.

This clonotype qualifies as large. The chain joins TRBV10-2 to TRBJ2-7; the D is unclear. CDR3 length: 11 amino acids. V was pared by 3 bases and J by 4 bases, with 4 bases between. The germline V gene encodes CDR1 WSHSY and CDR2 SAAADI. The CDR3 reads CASSERYEQYF. The CDR3 region has the DNA TGCGCCAGCAGTGAACGTTACGAGCAGTACTTC.

The chain links TRBV4-1 to TRBJ1-1; possible D gene TRBD1, 6 bases. The V end lost 4 bases, the J end lost 8 bases, and 17 bases lay between the germline ends. Germline values: CDR1 MGHRA, CDR2 YSYEKL. This CDR3 is 14 amino acids long. The CDR3 is CASSPPRGQSEAFF. Written as DNA, the CDR3 is TGCGCCAGCAGCCCTCCCCGTGGACAGTCAGAAGCTTTCTTT.

This clonotype ranks as large (0.1 to 1%). The chain is built from TRBV20-1 and TRBJ1-1; no firm D call. This CDR3 contains 16 residues. Trimming cost V 0 bases and J 3 bases, with 17 bases left between them. CDR1 and CDR2 (germline): DFQATT, SNEGSKA (reference sequence). The CDR3 nucleotides read TGCAGTGCTAGAGATGTGAACACACTACGTTACACTGAAGCTTTCTTT. It translates to CSARDVNTLRYTEAFF.

This clonotype is large. This chain uses TRBV20-1 with TRBJ2-7; 12 positions match TRBD1. In germline, CDR1 is DFQATT, CDR2 SNEGSKA (reference sequence). The CDR3 is made up of 15 amino acids. After removal of 6 bases from V and 5 bases from J, the junction contained 11 bases not matched to a gene. CDR3 in DNA: TGCAGTGCGCCTGATCGGGACAGGGGGCTTGACGAGCAGTACTTC. Its translation is CSAPDRDRGLDEQYF.

By sample share, this clonotype is large. The genes are TRBV5-1 and TRBJ2-7; D remains ambiguous. The V end lost 5 bases, the J end lost 2 bases, and 14 bases lay between the germline ends. Germline loops: CDR1 SGHRS, CDR2 YFSETQ. The CDR3 has 14 amino acids. CDR3 DNA: TGCGCCAGCAGTACCTACGGCACGCCCTACGAGCAGTACTTC. Protein: CASSTYGTPYEQYF.

This clonotype is labeled as hyperexpanded. The gene calls are TRBV23-1 and TRBJ2-1, with D maybe TRBD1 (5 bases). TRBV23-1 is classed as an ORF, of uncertain function. The CDR3 is 17 amino acids. V was clipped by 0 bases and J by 2 bases, with 14 bases between them. CDR3 amino acids: CASSQSLKGPTYNEQFF. The CDR3 coding sequence is TGCGCCAGCAGTCAATCATTAAAGGGGCCTACCTACAATGAGCAGTTCTTC.

The chain uses TRBV19 and TRBJ2-4, with 7 bases that match TRBD2. The CDR3 totals 15 residues. The junction had 3 bases not matched to a gene; V was cut back by 0 bases and J by 4 bases. The germline V gene encodes CDR1 LNHDA and CDR2 SQIVND (reference sequence). The CDR3 is CASSIEASGKNIQYF. Here the CDR3 DNA reads TGTGCCAGTAGTATAGAGGCTAGCGGAAAAAACATTCAGTACTTC.

This clonotype is judged medium-sized. The rearrangement joins TRBV13 to TRBJ1-4; D gene ambiguous. This CDR3 has 14 residues. The germline gives CDR1 PRHDT, CDR2 FYEKMQ (reference sequence). Trimming cost V 3 bases and J 3 bases, with 8 bases left between them. CDR3 DNA sequence: TGTGCCAGCAGCTTTCGGGCAGCTAATGAAAAACTGTTTTTT. This sequence encodes CASSFRAANEKLFF.

The chain joins TRBV2 to TRBJ2-7; tentatively, D is TRBD1 (6 bases). Germline assignment: CDR1 SNHLY and CDR2 FYNNEI. Trimming took off 6 bases at V and 10 bases at J, with 22 bases between the two ends. CDR3 length: 14 amino acids. CDR3 DNA sequence: TGTGCCAGCAGCGCTATGAACAGGGCGGACGGTCAGTACTTC. Translated, it gives CASSAMNRADGQYF.

The J gene is TRBJ2-5, the V gene TRBV7-6; 14 bases align to TRBD2. Per the germline V gene, CDR1 is SGHVS and CDR2 is FNYEAQ. CDR3 length: 16 amino acids. V dropped 5 bases and J dropped 4; count of bases not matched to a gene: 6. CDR3 residues: CASSTAGTSGGETQYF. The CDR3 DNA reads TGTGCCAGCAGCACAGCCGGGACTAGCGGGGGAGAGACCCAGTACTTC.

Notes on this clonotype: Germline and junction disagree at one end, which may indicate a read error. The chain is built from TRBV28 and TRBJ2-7; TRBD1 aligns across 8 bases. The CDR3 has 15 residues. Germline CDR1 reads MDHEN; CDR2 reads SYDVKM. The CDR3 sequence is CDSSTRTGSSYEQYF. For the CDR3, the DNA is TGTGACAGCAGTACTCGGACAGGGAGCTCCTACGAGCAGTACTTC.

By its share, this clonotype is medium-sized (0.01 to 0.1%). V is TRBV24-1 and J is TRBJ2-1; D gene ambiguous. The CDR3 is 15 amino acids. CDR1 is KGHDR, CDR2 SFDVKD, per germline. The germline V and J ends were trimmed by 4 bases and 5 bases, with 14 bases remaining between them. Written as DNA, the CDR3 is TGTGCCACCAGTGACACCCGGCCCCCTAACAATGAGCAGTTCTTC. It is translated as CATSDTRPPNNEQFF.

By sample fraction, this clonotype is large (0.1 to 1%). J is TRBJ2-1 and V is TRBV15; 7 bases map to TRBD2. Germline assignment: CDR1 LNHNV and CDR2 YYDKDF (reference sequence). This CDR3 contains 14 residues. The V segment lost 4 bases and the J segment 8 bases; nucleotides outside the gene matches: 8. In nucleotides, the CDR3 is TGTGCCACCAGCACCCCTCGGCTAGCGGATGAGCAGTTCTTC. Protein sequence: CATSTPRLADEQFF.

About this clonotype: An end of the junction differs from the germline gene, which may be a read error. This chain connects TRBV2 to TRBJ2-1, with TRBD1 matching over 9 bases. The CDR3 loop spans 14 amino acids. CDR1 SNHLY and CDR2 FYNNEI come from the germline V gene. CDR3 in DNA: TGCGCCGGCGCGACAGGGGGATCCTACAGTGAGCAGTTCTTC. Encoded protein: CAGATGGSYSEQFF.

In its sample, this clonotype ranks as large. The chain joins TRBV10-3 to TRBJ2-7; D may be TRBD2 (5 bases). Germline V gene sequence: CDR1 ENHRY, CDR2 SYGVKD. The CDR3 consists of 15 residues. Deletions cut 8 bases from V and 4 bases from J, with 21 bases between. CDR3 DNA: TGTGCCATCCAGAGCTTCGGGGAGCAGAGGTACGAGCAGTACTTC. Protein: CAIQSFGEQRYEQYF.

This clonotype is labeled as medium-sized. This could be a read error, since a much larger clone is one nucleotide away. The V and J genes are TRBV11-2 and TRBJ2-4; 7 bases match TRBD2. The CDR3 contains 15 residues. Germline CDR1 is SGHAT and CDR2 is FQNNGV. V shed 1 base and J 6 bases; nucleotides not matched to a gene: 6. In DNA, the CDR3 is TGTGCCAGCAGCTTAGGGGGGGACTACACAAACATTCAGTACTTC. It translates to CASSLGGDYTNIQYF.

Within the sample, this clonotype is large. J is TRBJ2-3 and V is TRBV28; a possible D gene is TRBD1 (6 bases). This CDR3 is built from 17 residues. V lost 5 bases and J 0 bases, leaving 18 bases between the germline ends. Germline V CDR1 and CDR2: MDHEN, SYDVKM. In DNA form, the CDR3 reads TGTGCCAGCAGTCAACATTTACAGGGTATAAGCACAGATACGCAGTATTTT. Its protein product is CASSQHLQGISTDTQYF.

By proportion, this clonotype is large. The chain combines TRBV2 with TRBJ2-3, with 11 bases lining up with TRBD2. CDR1 is SNHLY and CDR2 is FYNNEI in the germline V gene. The CDR3 consists of 17 residues. V lost 6 bases to trimming and J lost 2 bases; unmatched junction nucleotides: 10. The CDR3 sequence: CASRFNPTSGDTDTQYF. CDR3 DNA sequence: TGTGCCAGCAGATTCAATCCGACTAGCGGGGACACAGATACGCAGTATTTT.

This clonotype appeared a few times. This clone may be a read error of a much larger clone one base away. The chain recombines TRBV19 with TRBJ1-1; D is uncertain. CDR1 LNHDA and CDR2 SQIVND come from the germline V gene (reference sequence). The length of the CDR3 is 13 residues. CDR3 sequence: CAGSDGLNTEAFF. CDR3 DNA: TGTGCCGGTAGCGACGGGTTGAACACTGAAGCTTTCTTT.

This clonotype is hyperexpanded (1% or more). This chain uses TRBV5-5 with TRBJ1-6; the match to TRBD1 covers 7 bases. The V segment lost 4 bases and the J segment 8 bases; nucleotides outside the gene matches: 3. Per the germline V gene, CDR1 is SGHKS and CDR2 is YYEKEE (reference sequence). This CDR3 spans 13 amino acids. CDR3 residues: CASSLDRHSPLHF. The CDR3 coding sequence is TGTGCCAGCAGCCTGGACAGGCATTCACCCCTCCACTTT.

This clonotype is termed large (0.1 to 1%). Mismatch with germline at one junction end may stem from a read error. The chain has TRBV20-1 and TRBJ2-1; D uncertain. The length of the CDR3 is 15 residues. Germline CDR1 DFQATT, CDR2 SNEGSKA (reference sequence). Here the CDR3 reads CSARGRGASSNEQFF. In nucleotides, the CDR3 is TGCAGTGCTAGGGGTCGCGGTGCCTCCTCCAATGAGCAGTTCTTC.

This clonotype is medium-sized. The genes are TRBV30 and TRBJ1-1, with D possibly matching TRBD1 (5 bases). The V gene's germline CDR1 is GTSNPN and CDR2 SVGIG (reference sequence). The CDR3 runs to 11 residues. Trimming took 0 bases from V and 8 from J, leaving 7 bases between them. The CDR3: CAWSVGVEAFF. The CDR3 DNA sequence: TGTGCCTGGAGTGTAGGGGTCGAAGCTTTCTTT. Looking up the rest from reference TRBV30 and TRBJ1-1 gives the full variable domain: SQTIHQWPATLVQPVGSPLSLECTVEGTSNPNLYWYRQAAGRGLQLLFYSVGIGQISSEVPQNLSASRPQDRQFILSSKKLLLSDSGFYLCAWSVGVEAFFGQGTRLTVV.

This clonotype is labeled as large. J is TRBJ1-2 and V is TRBV27; the D is unclear. CDR3 size: 14 residues. CDR1 is MNHEY and CDR2 is SMNVEV in the germline V gene (reference sequence). Trimming stripped 8 bases from V and 3 bases from J, with 16 bases between. CDR3 amino acids: CASGPTGTYYGYTF. Written as DNA, the CDR3 is TGTGCCAGCGGACCCACGGGCACCTACTATGGCTACACCTTC.

This clonotype qualifies as large. The chain has TRBV24-1 and TRBJ2-1; TRBD2 is a possible D gene (6 bases). The V and J ends lost 0 bases and 9 bases respectively, with 11 bases between them. The germline CDR1 and CDR2 sequences are KGHDR and SFDVKD. The CDR3 length is 14 residues. The CDR3 DNA reads TGTGCCACCAGTGATTTGGGCAGGGAGGTTGAGCAGTTCTTC. Protein product: CATSDLGREVEQFF.

By sample fraction, this clonotype is large. The gene calls are TRBV28 and TRBJ2-7; weak D call: TRBD2 (5 bases). The CDR3 totals 12 residues. The germline CDR1 and CDR2 sequences are MDHEN and SYDVKM. V dropped 5 bases and J dropped 4 bases, with 9 bases sitting between them. The DNA of the CDR3 is TGTGCCAGCAGTAGCCGGAGGTACGAGCAGTACTTC. This translates into CASSSRRYEQYF.

Concerning this clonotype itself: A read error is likely here: a far larger clone is one base away. The chain links TRBV2 to TRBJ2-7; 9 bases fit TRBD1. Germline trimming cut 8 bases from V and 7 bases from J; bases unmatched to any gene: 12. Looked up from germline, CDR1 is SNHLY and CDR2 is FYNNEI. The CDR3 covers 14 residues. The CDR3 spells CASATGGSYNEQYF. The CDR3 coding sequence is TGTGCCAGCGCGACAGGGGGATCCTACAATGAGCAGTACTTC. The whole variable domain, filled in from reference TRBV2 and TRBJ2-7, reads EPEVTQTPSHQVTQMGQEVILRCVPISNHLYFYWYRQILGQKVEFLVSFYNNEISEKSEIFDDQFSVERPDGSNFTLKIRSTKLEDSAMYFCASATGGSYNEQYFGPGTRLTVT.